This is a list of T cell receptor beta chains from one sample in a study of cytomegalovirus exposure and HLA in healthy donors. TCRdb's copy holds only in-frame clones and misses some; the assay was immunoSEQ multiplex PCR. The sample consists of 140,000 to 150,000 clones, 78% of them appearing once. Input material: PBMCs. The origin of the receptors is a female donor in good health and CMV-seronegative. The CDR3 runs from the conserved cysteine through the conserved F or W. A D gene is named only where the DNA matches it firmly. Clone size is given for some rows only: seen once, a few or many times, or a class if the clone is expanded.

J: TRBJ1-4
V: TRBV27
size: few
D: NA
DNA: TGTGCCAGCAGTTTCTTCCCCAATGAAAAACTGTTTTTT
CDR3: CASSFFPNEKLFF

J: TRBJ1-1
V: TRBV21-1
size: once
D: NA
DNA: TGTGCCAGCAGCCTTCCCTCCGAAAGGGGGACTGAAGCTTTCTTT
CDR3: CASSLPSERGTEAFF

J: TRBJ1-2
V: TRBV28
size: NA
D: NA
DNA: TGTGCCAGCGGGGCAGACTATGGCTACACCTTC
CDR3: CASGADYGYTF

J: TRBJ1-5
V: TRBV28
size: once
D: NA
DNA: TGTGCCAGCAGTTCGACCCTCGGGAGCCCCAATCAGCCCCAGCATTTT
CDR3: CASSSTLGSPNQPQHF

J: TRBJ1-3
V: TRBV9
size: NA
D: NA
DNA: TGTGCCAGCAGCCCCCAAGGTCAGGGTCTCCTTTTAAGCTCTGGAAACACCATATATTTT
CDR3: CASSPQGQGLLLSSGNTIYF

J: TRBJ1-5
V: TRBV28
size: NA
D: NA
DNA: TGTGCCAGCAGTTTAGCAGGCGGGGGAAAACAGCCCCAGCATTTT
CDR3: CASSLAGGGKQPQHF

J: TRBJ2-3
V: TRBV19
size: NA
D: TRBD1
DNA: TGTGCCAGTAGCACGGGACAGGGGACAGATACGCAGTATTTT
CDR3: CASSTGQGTDTQYF

J: TRBJ2-2
V: TRBV5-8
size: NA
D: NA
DNA: TGTGCCAGCAGCTTGGATCTACTAGCTGGCACCGGGGAGCTGTTTTTT
CDR3: CASSLDLLAGTGELFF

J: TRBJ2-3
V: TRBV19
size: NA
D: TRBD1
DNA: TGTGCCAGTGATGACAGGGTCGGTACGCAGTATTTT
CDR3: CASDDRVGTQYF

J: TRBJ2-7
V: TRBV9
size: NA
D: NA
DNA: TGTGCCAGCAGCCAAGGACAGGCGTCCGGGGGTCAGTACTTC
CDR3: CASSQGQASGGQYF

J: TRBJ2-7
V: TRBV25-1
size: NA
D: TRBD2
DNA: TGTGCCAGCAGCCGACTAGCGGGAGCGTCCTACGAGCAGTACTTC
CDR3: CASSRLAGASYEQYF

J: TRBJ1-2
V: TRBV9
size: NA
D: NA
DNA: TGTGCCAGCAGCGTAGCTCAGGGGCTGGAGGGCTACACCTTC
CDR3: CASSVAQGLEGYTF

J: TRBJ2-3
V: TRBV11-2
size: NA
D: TRBD1
DNA: TGTGCCAGCAGCCCGACGACAGGGGCCTCACAAGATACGCAGTATTTT
CDR3: CASSPTTGASQDTQYF

J: TRBJ1-1
V: TRBV15
size: NA
D: NA
DNA: TGTGCCACCAGCAGCCAAAACAAACTCGCTGCGGGTGGCACTGAAGCTTTCTTT
CDR3: CATSSQNKLAAGGTEAFF